This T cell receptor beta chain was recovered during a study of graft-versus-host responses after intestinal transplantation. Overall study: Transplant recipients had multivisceral, liver-intestinal, or isolated intestinal grafts.

The germline V gene has CDR1 SGHRS and CDR2 YFSETQ. V was trimmed by 4 bases and J by 3 bases, leaving 11 bases between them. This CDR3 is 13 amino acids long. TCRdb's copy holds only in-frame clones and misses some; the assay was immunoSEQ multiplex PCR. The table includes 73,000 or so clones, around 89% detected once. Study results and limitations: Graft-donor T cell macrochimerism in patients accompanied high graft-versus-host to host-versus-graft clonal ratios in allografts. The study associated peak circulating GvH clone levels with early post-transplant HvG declines. GvH clones were identified in recipient marrow, with some first appearing in ileum or blood.

On this clone: Its target is not known.

This sequence originates from a human donor who was the organ donor for an intestinal transplant. Sequencing was performed on unstimulated CD8+ T cells sorted from spleen or lymph node cells, taken before transplant. This chain links TRBV5-1 with TRBJ2-7; D not certain. The CDR3 nucleotides read TGCGCCAGCAGCGAGAGCCCTAACTACGAGCAGTACGTC. Translating it yields CASSESPNYEQYV.